This T cell receptor (beta chain) emerged from a study of shared clonotypes between healthy human individuals. With 10 bases removed from V and 4 bases from J, the gap between germline ends came to 8 bases. Per the germline V gene, CDR1 is SNHLY and CDR2 is FYNNEI. There are 11 residues in the CDR3. Profiling relied on immunoSEQ multiplex PCR, and the TCRdb table lists in-frame clones only, not all of them. This sample has 2 million to 2.5 million clones, with 80% to 95% found just once. Note on this clone: The same CDR3 also results from other DNA sequences found in this sample.

This chain connects TRBV2 to TRBJ1-3, with D uncertain. The sequencing input was naive CD4+ T cells from PBMCs. As to subset: CD45RA+ positively selected. The sequence derives from a man between 18 and 29 years old in good health. Some clones in this sample may be carry-over from other donors' samples. Here the CDR3 reads CATYRGNTIYF. CDR3 sequence (DNA): TGTGCCACCTATAGGGGAAACACCATATATTTT.